This T cell receptor (beta chain) was obtained from a study of CD8+CD57+ T cells in acquired aplastic anemia. About the research overall: CD4+ and CD8+ cells, once sorted, gave DNA averaging roughly 3.2 ug. Healthy donors gave approximately 9.8 million reads on average for CD4+ cells. Study-level findings and limits: About 29 CD8+ CDR3 sequences occurred in both the patients and the controls.

The study profiled TCR beta VDJ and CDR3 using genomic DNA as template. MiXCR, applied by TCRdb to the reads, yields one record per CDR3 protein. Found here are 95,000 to 120,000 distinct CDR3 sequences, approximately 48% of them singletons; the top ten hold around a third. The V gene's germline CDR1 is SNHLY and CDR2 FYNNEI. Trimming removed 6 bases from V and 0 bases from J, with 13 bases in between. CDR3 length: 15 residues. This clonotype was recorded a few times. Its target is not known. The chain employs TRBV2 and TRBJ2-3, with D unclear. Sequencing used sorted CD4+, CD8+, or CD8+CD57+ T cells (not recorded which) from PBMCs. The source is a human donor in good health, serving as a control. The CDR3 region has the DNA TGTGCCAGCAGCAGACTGGGGATTAGCACAGATACGCAGTATTTT. Translating gives CASSRLGISTDTQYF.